A single sample gave rise to the 24 T cell receptor beta chains below, sequenced in a study of cytomegalovirus exposure and HLA in healthy donors. Researchers ran the PCR with 60 Vbeta and 13 Jbeta primers. Clones were read by immunoSEQ multiplex PCR, and TCRdb kept only the in-frame ones, dropping some. The sample includes some 140,000 clones, less than 80% of them seen just once. Sequenced input: PBMCs. Receptors originate from a woman in her 50s in good health and CMV-seropositive.

J is TRBJ2-1 and V is TRBV9; 9 bases match TRBD2. V lost 0 bases, J lost 8 bases, and 6 bases stayed unmatched. The CDR3 extends over 15 amino acids. Germline lookup yields CDR1 SGDLS and CDR2 YYNGEE. The CDR3 is CASSVAGTSIHEQFF. DNA for the CDR3: TGTGCCAGCAGCGTAGCCGGGACTAGCATCCATGAGCAGTTCTTC.

The V and J genes are TRBV2 and TRBJ2-7, with D tentatively TRBD1 (6 bases). The ends were cut back, 5 bases at V and 3 bases at J, with 8 bases in the middle. In germline, CDR1 is SNHLY, CDR2 FYNNEI. This CDR3 contains 12 residues. CDR3 sequence (DNA): TGTGCCAGCAGTACAGGGTTCTACGAGCAGTACTTC. Translated: CASSTGFYEQYF.

The chain links TRBV7-8 to TRBJ2-7; possibly TRBD1 for D (5 bases). This CDR3 has 15 amino acids. Germline V gene sequence: CDR1 SGHVS, CDR2 FQNEAQ. Trimming removed 1 base from V and 3 bases from J, with 13 bases in between. The CDR3 bases are TGTGCCAGCAGCTTAGTTGCAGGGATCAGCTACGAGCAGTACTTC. Encoded protein: CASSLVAGISYEQYF. Variable domain in full (rest from reference TRBV7-8 and TRBJ2-7): GAGVSQSPRYKVAKRGQDVALRCDPISGHVSLFWYQQALGQGPEFLTYFQNEAQLDKSGLPSDRFFAERPEGSVSTLKIQRTQQEDSAVYLCASSLVAGISYEQYFGPGTRLTVT.

The chain couples TRBV19 to TRBJ1-4; D possibly corresponds to TRBD1 (5 bases). The CDR3 extends over 13 amino acids. The V end was cut by 10 bases, the J end by 4 bases, with 13 bases between. Germline CDR1 reads LNHDA; CDR2 reads SQIVND (reference sequence). DNA for the CDR3: TGTGCCACCCTCGACAGCCTTAATGAAAAACTGTTTTTT. This codes for CATLDSLNEKLFF. Based on the CDR3 plus reference TRBV19 and TRBJ1-4, the full variable domain is DGGITQSPKYLFRKEGQNVTLSCEQNLNHDAMYWYRQDPGQGLRLIYYSQIVNDFQKGDIAEGYSVSREKKESFPLTVTSAQKNPTAFYLCATLDSLNEKLFFGSGTQLSVL.

This chain links TRBV7-3 with TRBJ1-2; 9 bases are a match to TRBD1. Trimming at V came to 6 bases and at J to 5 bases, leaving 10 bases not matched to a gene. There are 15 residues in the CDR3. Germline V lookup: CDR1 SGHTA, CDR2 FQGTGA. CDR3 DNA: TGTGCCAGCAGTCCTCAATCGGGACAGGGTTATGGCTACACCTTC. It is translated as CASSPQSGQGYGYTF.

The chain links TRBV10-3 to TRBJ1-1; weak D call: TRBD1 (5 bases). V shed 0 bases and J shed 1 base, with 9 bases lying between them. Germline CDR1 is ENHRY and CDR2 is SYGVKD. The CDR3 is 15 amino acids. The CDR3 coding sequence is TGTGCCATCAGTGAGTCGAGCAGGGCGAACACTGAAGCTTTCTTT. Translated: CAISESSRANTEAFF.

This chain joins TRBV7-2 and TRBJ2-2, with D maybe TRBD1 (5 bases). Trimming left V 4 bases short and J 1 base short, with 10 bases between. The CDR3 runs 15 residues. Germline V gene lookup returns CDR1 SGHTA and CDR2 FQGNSA. In DNA form, the CDR3 reads TGTGCCAGCAGCTCACCGACAGTGAACACCGGGGAGCTGTTTTTT. This codes for CASSSPTVNTGELFF.

This clone was recorded a few times. The V call is TRBV7-2, the J call TRBJ2-1; TRBD2 matches 8 bases. The CDR3 runs to 18 residues. V lost 2 bases and J lost 0; bases outside the gene matches: 9. Germline V gene data show CDR1 as SGHTA and CDR2 as FQGNSA. DNA for the CDR3: TGTGCCAGCAGCTTAATGGGCGGGGGGCCGAGCTCCTACAATGAGCAGTTCTTC. Its protein product is CASSLMGGGPSSYNEQFF.

The genes are TRBV7-6 and TRBJ1-4; D is uncertain. Germline V gene data show CDR1 as SGHVS and CDR2 as FNYEAQ. V was cut by 3 bases and J by 6 bases, with 11 bases left in between. The CDR3 loop spans 14 amino acids. The CDR3 coding sequence is TGTGCCAGCAGCTTCGACCTCGGGGATGAAAAACTGTTTTTT. This translates into CASSFDLGDEKLFF.

The chain couples TRBV15 to TRBJ1-3; D not certain. This CDR3 comprises 15 residues. Trimming took off 0 bases at V and 7 bases at J, with 13 bases between the two ends. Germline assignment: CDR1 LNHNV and CDR2 YYDKDF (reference sequence). The CDR3: CATSRDLREGNTIYF. The CDR3 nucleotides are TGTGCCACCAGCAGAGATCTTAGAGAGGGTAACACCATATATTTT.

A few counts support this clone. The chain joins TRBV19 to TRBJ1-5; no clear D. The CDR3 sequence is 15 residues long. The germline V gene encodes CDR1 LNHDA and CDR2 SQIVND (reference sequence). The V and J ends lost 1 base and 3 bases respectively, with 10 bases between them. CDR3 nucleotides: TGTGCCAGTAGTATAGGTTCGACTTCCAATCAGCCCCAGCATTTT. This translates into CASSIGSTSNQPQHF.

The CDR3 sequence is CAWSVSGDGELFF. In DNA form, the CDR3 reads TGTGCCTGGAGTGTGTCAGGGGACGGGGAGCTGTTTTTT. The chain links TRBV30 to TRBJ2-2, with D perhaps TRBD1 (6 bases). V lost 0 bases, J lost 7 bases, and 9 bases lay in between. From germline, CDR1 is GTSNPN and CDR2 SVGIG (reference sequence). CDR3 length: 13 residues. Supplemented by reference TRBV30 and TRBJ2-2, the full variable domain reads SQTIHQWPATLVQPVGSPLSLECTVEGTSNPNLYWYRQAAGRGLQLLFYSVGIGQISSEVPQNLSASRPQDRQFILSSKKLLLSDSGFYLCAWSVSGDGELFFGEGSRLTVL.

This chain connects TRBV25-1 to TRBJ2-3; 11 bases match TRBD2. This CDR3 region has 16 residues. Germline V gene sequence: CDR1 MGHDK, CDR2 SYGVNS. Germline trimming cut 6 bases from V and 5 bases from J; bases unmatched to any gene: 10. The CDR3 sequence: CASSPSGGSNVDTQYF. CDR3 nucleotide sequence: TGTGCCAGCAGCCCTAGCGGGGGGAGCAACGTAGATACGCAGTATTTT.

The chain carries TRBV5-1 and TRBJ1-5, with TRBD1 as a possible D gene (5 bases). Trimming removed 0 bases at V and 9 bases at J, with 16 bases between. The germline CDR1 and CDR2 sequences are SGHRS and YFSETQ. The CDR3 covers 15 residues. The chain's CDR3 is CASSLEAGPFSPQHF. The CDR3 DNA reads TGCGCCAGCAGCTTGGAAGCAGGGCCTTTTTCGCCCCAGCATTTT. Filled out from reference TRBV5-1 and TRBJ1-5, the complete variable domain reads KAGVTQTPRYLIKTRGQQVTLSCSPISGHRSVSWYQQTPGQGLQFLFEYFSETQRNKGNFPGRFSGRQFSNSRSEMNVSTLELGDSALYLCASSLEAGPFSPQHFGDGTRLSIL.

The chain employs TRBV29-1 and TRBJ2-7, with TRBD2 identical over 13 bases. The CDR3 totals 14 residues. Germline CDR1 SQVTM, CDR2 ANQGSEA. The V gene end was trimmed by 6 bases and the J gene end by 4 bases; junction bases not matched to a gene: 6. CDR3 region: CSVDLTSGGYEQYF. CDR3 sequence (DNA): TGCAGCGTGGATCTGACTAGCGGGGGGTACGAGCAGTACTTC.

The chain recombines TRBV7-2 with TRBJ1-2; no definite D call. V was trimmed by 1 base and J by 5 bases, leaving 8 bases between them. The CDR3 has 13 amino acids. Germline assignment: CDR1 SGHTA and CDR2 FQGNSA. CDR3 region: CASSLVQAYGYTF. DNA for the CDR3: TGTGCCAGCAGCTTAGTTCAGGCGTATGGCTACACCTTC. The full variable domain, its missing parts supplied by reference TRBV7-2 and TRBJ1-2, is GAGVSQSPSNKVTEKGKDVELRCDPISGHTALYWYRQSLGQGLEFLIYFQGNSAPDKSGLPSDRFSAERTGGSVSTLTIQRTQQEDSAVYLCASSLVQAYGYTFGSGTRLTVV.

Only a few counts were recorded for this clone. This chain links TRBV4-1 with TRBJ2-5, with D possibly TRBD2 on 5 matching bases. V gave up 0 bases and J gave up 0 bases, with 8 bases separating them. The CDR3 extends over 15 amino acids. From germline, CDR1 is MGHRA and CDR2 YSYEKL. This chain's CDR3 is CASSQEVRDQETQYF. In DNA, the CDR3 is TGCGCCAGCAGCCAAGAAGTGAGGGACCAAGAGACCCAGTACTTC.

This clone occurred a few times. This chain links TRBV13 with TRBJ2-1; D might be TRBD2 (5 bases). Germline loops: CDR1 PRHDT, CDR2 FYEKMQ (reference sequence). The CDR3 is 16 residues long. The V end was cut by 0 bases, the J end by 8 bases, with 17 bases between. The CDR3 DNA is TGTGCCAGCAGCTTAGGCCGACTTCTGCCCGGGGATGAGCAGTTCTTC. It is translated as CASSLGRLLPGDEQFF.

The chain joins TRBV30 to TRBJ2-5; unclear D gene. The length of the CDR3 is 13 residues. V was trimmed by 4 bases and J by 2 bases, leaving 11 bases between them. CDR1 and CDR2 (germline): GTSNPN, SVGIG (reference sequence). The CDR3 region has the DNA TGTGCCTGGACCGGTAGTTCACAAGAGACCCAGTACTTC. Amino acids: CAWTGSSQETQYF.

The CDR3 DNA reads TGTGCCAGCAGCTTTTCGGCAGTCTCTGGAGCCACTGAAGCTTTCTTT. Translation gives CASSFSAVSGATEAFF. The chain joins TRBV5-6 to TRBJ1-1; no firm D call. V was pared by 2 bases and J by 4 bases, with 18 bases between. Germline V gene sequence: CDR1 SGHDT, CDR2 YYEEEE. There are 16 residues in the CDR3. Based on the CDR3 plus reference TRBV5-6 and TRBJ1-1, the full variable domain is DAGVTQSPTHLIKTRGQQVTLRCSPKSGHDTVSWYQQALGQGPQFIFQYYEEEERQRGNFPDRFSGHQFPNYSSELNVNALLLGDSALYLCASSFSAVSGATEAFFGQGTRLTVV.

This clone was detected only a few times. V usage is TRBV7-2 and J usage is TRBJ2-7; TRBD2 matches at 7 bases. Germline V CDR1 and CDR2: SGHTA, FQGNSA. With 1 base clipped from V and 2 bases from J, the junction kept 5 bases outside the gene matches. The CDR3 has 15 amino acids. The CDR3 loop is CASSLVSGETYEQYF. The CDR3 region has the DNA TGTGCCAGCAGCTTAGTAAGCGGGGAGACCTACGAGCAGTACTTC.

This chain links TRBV5-4 with TRBJ2-1; tentative D call: TRBD2 (6 bases). Trimming removed 0 bases from V and 2 bases from J, with 9 bases in between. The germline CDR1 and CDR2 sequences are SGHNT and YYREEE (reference sequence). CDR3 length: 15 amino acids. CDR3 bases: TGTGCCAGCAGCTTGGGGCGGGGTACCTACAATGAGCAGTTCTTC. Translating it yields CASSLGRGTYNEQFF.

This clone was observed a handful of times. The gene calls are TRBV2 and TRBJ1-4, with D unclear. Trimming removed 4 bases at V and 13 bases at J, with 13 bases between. The CDR3 covers 12 residues. The germline CDR1 and CDR2 sequences are SNHLY and FYNNEI. The CDR3 spells CASSGTGNGLFF. The CDR3 region has the DNA TGTGCCAGCAGTGGGACGGGGAATGGACTGTTTTTT. The full variable domain, completed using reference TRBV2 and TRBJ1-4, is EPEVTQTPSHQVTQMGQEVILRCVPISNHLYFYWYRQILGQKVEFLVSFYNNEISEKSEIFDDQFSVERPDGSNFTLKIRSTKLEDSAMYFCASSGTGNGLFFGSGTQLSVL.

The chain recombines TRBV28 with TRBJ1-5, with D possibly matching TRBD1 (5 bases). The CDR3 is made up of 15 amino acids. V shed 5 bases and J shed 0 bases, with 11 bases lying between them. Germline lookup yields CDR1 MDHEN and CDR2 SYDVKM. CDR3 protein: CASSPQGISNQPQHF. For the CDR3, the DNA is TGTGCCAGCAGTCCCCAGGGCATTAGCAATCAGCCCCAGCATTTT.